The sequence of this T cell receptor beta chain was determined in a study of shared clonotypes between healthy human individuals. The CDR3 loop spans 15 amino acids. Trimming removed 0 bases from V and 0 bases from J, with 6 bases in between. CDR1 and CDR2 from the germline V gene are MNHEY and SMNVEV (reference sequence). Generated by immunoSEQ multiplex PCR, the TCRdb table keeps only in-frame clones and is missing some. Here the sample spans millions of clones, about 95% being singletons. The naive CD8 population came from CD45RO-negative cells selected for CCR7, without terminally differentiated effector memory CD45RA+ cells.

The clonotype was recovered from a man aged 18 to 35 in good health. The sample was naive CD8+ T cells sorted from blood. The rearrangement links TRBV27 to TRBJ2-4; D ambiguous. The CDR3 DNA follows: TGTGCCAGCAGTTTATCGGGGATAGCCAAAAACATTCAGTACTTC. Its protein is CASSLSGIAKNIQYF.